What follows is one TCR beta chain and its context. Its target is unknown. Per the germline V gene, CDR1 is MNHEY and CDR2 is SMNVEV (reference sequence). V lost 6 bases, J lost 6 bases, and 10 bases stayed unmatched. The CDR3 sequence is 14 residues long. The record originates from a study of T cells after yellow fever vaccination. Whole-study results and caveats: Most primary-vaccination clones reappeared after the booster (about 97% CD4, around 88% CD8).

5'RACE template switching generated TCR cDNA, adding a universal primer site and UMIs. TCRdb redid the calling of the 5' RACE reads with MiXCR, one entry per CDR3 protein. This table holds 250,000 to 300,000 distinct CDR3 sequences, roughly 13% found once. Source: CD4+ T cells sorted from PBMCs, taken 45 days after the yellow fever booster vaccination. The TCR sequence derives from a man younger than 40 who received the YFV17D yellow fever vaccine. The rearrangement links TRBV27 to TRBJ2-7; 8 bases match TRBD2. CDR3 coding DNA: TGTGCCAGCAGCGGGAGGGCCCTTTCTGCCGAGCAGTACTTC. Translated, it gives CASSGRALSAEQYF.